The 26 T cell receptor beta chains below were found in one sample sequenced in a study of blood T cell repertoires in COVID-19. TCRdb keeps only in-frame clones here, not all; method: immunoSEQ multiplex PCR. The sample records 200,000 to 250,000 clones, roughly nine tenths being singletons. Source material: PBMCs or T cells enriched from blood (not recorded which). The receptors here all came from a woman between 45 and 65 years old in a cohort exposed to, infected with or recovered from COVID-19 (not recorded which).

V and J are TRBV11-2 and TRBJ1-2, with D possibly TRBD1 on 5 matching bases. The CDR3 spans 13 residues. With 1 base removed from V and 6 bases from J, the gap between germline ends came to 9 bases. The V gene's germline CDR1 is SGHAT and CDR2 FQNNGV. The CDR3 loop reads CASSLVQGHGYTF. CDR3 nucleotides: TGTGCCAGCAGCTTAGTTCAGGGTCATGGCTACACCTTC.

The DNA of the CDR3 is TGTGCCAGCGGAAACCCCCGGGACAGGGTAGTTAATGAGCAGTTCTTC. This gives the protein CASGNPRDRVVNEQFF. The chain uses TRBV3-1 (or the pseudogene TRBV3-2) and TRBJ2-1; 9 nucleotides align to TRBD1. The CDR3 runs 16 residues. After removal of 8 bases from V and 7 bases from J, the junction contained 15 bases not matched to a gene. Germline V gene sequence: CDR1 LGHDT, CDR2 YNNKEL (reference sequence).

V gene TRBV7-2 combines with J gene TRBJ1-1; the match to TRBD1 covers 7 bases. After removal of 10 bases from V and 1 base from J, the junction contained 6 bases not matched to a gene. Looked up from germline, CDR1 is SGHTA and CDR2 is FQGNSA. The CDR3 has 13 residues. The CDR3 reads CATTGQPNTEAFF. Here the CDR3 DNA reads TGTGCCACCACGGGACAGCCGAACACTGAAGCTTTCTTT.

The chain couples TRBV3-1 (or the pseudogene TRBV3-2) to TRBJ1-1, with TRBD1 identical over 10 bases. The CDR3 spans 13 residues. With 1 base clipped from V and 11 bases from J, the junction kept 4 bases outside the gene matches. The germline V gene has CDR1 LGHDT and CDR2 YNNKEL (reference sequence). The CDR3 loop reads CASSQGGTGAAFF. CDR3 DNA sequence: TGTGCCAGCAGCCAAGGCGGGACAGGGGCGGCTTTCTTT.

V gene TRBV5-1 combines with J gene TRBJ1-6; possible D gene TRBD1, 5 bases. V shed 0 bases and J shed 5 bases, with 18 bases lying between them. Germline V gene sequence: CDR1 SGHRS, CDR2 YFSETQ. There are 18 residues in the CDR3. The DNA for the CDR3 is TGCGCCAGCAGCTTGGGACAGCTCCCATGGTTTAATAATTCACCCCTCCACTTT. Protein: CASSLGQLPWFNNSPLHF.

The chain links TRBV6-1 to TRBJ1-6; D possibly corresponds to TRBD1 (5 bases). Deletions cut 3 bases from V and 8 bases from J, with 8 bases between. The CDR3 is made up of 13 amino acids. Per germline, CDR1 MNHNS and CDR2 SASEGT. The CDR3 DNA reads TGTGCCAGCAGTGAGATCAGGGATTCACCCCTCCACTTT. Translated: CASSEIRDSPLHF.

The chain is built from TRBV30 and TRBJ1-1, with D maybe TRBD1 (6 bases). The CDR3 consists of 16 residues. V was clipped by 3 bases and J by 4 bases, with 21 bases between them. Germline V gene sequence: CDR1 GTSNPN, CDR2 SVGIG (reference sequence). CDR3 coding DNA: TGTGCCTGGAGACGGACAGTCCTACGAGGGTCCACTGAAGCTTTCTTT. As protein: CAWRRTVLRGSTEAFF.

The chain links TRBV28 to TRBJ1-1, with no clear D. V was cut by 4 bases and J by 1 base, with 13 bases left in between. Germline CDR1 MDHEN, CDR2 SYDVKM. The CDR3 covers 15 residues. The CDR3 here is CASSSAGLANTEAFF. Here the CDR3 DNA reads TGTGCCAGCAGTTCCGCAGGCTTGGCGAACACTGAAGCTTTCTTT.

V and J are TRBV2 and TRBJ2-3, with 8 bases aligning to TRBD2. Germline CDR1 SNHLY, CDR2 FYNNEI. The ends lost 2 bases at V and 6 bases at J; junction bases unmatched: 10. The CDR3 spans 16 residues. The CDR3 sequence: CASSELLGTSYDTQYF. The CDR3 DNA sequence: TGTGCCAGCAGTGAATTGCTTGGGACTAGTTATGATACGCAGTATTTT. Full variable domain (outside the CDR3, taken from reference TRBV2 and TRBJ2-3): EPEVTQTPSHQVTQMGQEVILRCVPISNHLYFYWYRQILGQKVEFLVSFYNNEISEKSEIFDDQFSVERPDGSNFTLKIRSTKLEDSAMYFCASSELLGTSYDTQYFGPGTRLTVL.

CDR3: CASSQGLGAGYGYTF. The CDR3 DNA is TGCGCCAGCAGCCAAGGTCTGGGGGCTGGCTATGGCTACACCTTC. The rearrangement links TRBV4-3 to TRBJ1-2, with TRBD1 as a possible D gene (6 bases). The CDR3 consists of 15 residues. CDR1 is LGHNA, CDR2 YSLEER, per germline. Between the trimmed V and J ends, which lost 1 base and 4 bases, there was a span of 13 bases.

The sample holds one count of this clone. The CDR3 here is CASSRPWQGLNTGELFF. The CDR3 region has the DNA TGCGCCAGCAGCCGCCCTTGGCAGGGGTTAAACACCGGGGAGCTGTTTTTT. The chain carries TRBV5-1 and TRBJ2-2, with D possibly TRBD1 on 6 matching bases. This CDR3 comprises 17 residues. Between the trimmed V and J ends, which lost 4 bases and 2 bases, there was a span of 18 bases. Germline V CDR1 and CDR2: SGHRS, YFSETQ.

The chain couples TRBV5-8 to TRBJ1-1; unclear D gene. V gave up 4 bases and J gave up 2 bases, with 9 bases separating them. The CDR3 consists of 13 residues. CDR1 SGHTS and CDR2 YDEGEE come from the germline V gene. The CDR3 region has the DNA TGTGCCAGCAGCAAATATGTCAACACTGAAGCTTTCTTT. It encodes CASSKYVNTEAFF.

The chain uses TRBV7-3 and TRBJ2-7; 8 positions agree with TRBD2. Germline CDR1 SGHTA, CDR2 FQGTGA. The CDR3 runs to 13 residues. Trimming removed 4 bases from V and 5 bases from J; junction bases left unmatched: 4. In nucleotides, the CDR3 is TGTGCCAGCAGCTCACGGGGGGGCGACGAGCAGTACTTC. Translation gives CASSSRGGDEQYF.

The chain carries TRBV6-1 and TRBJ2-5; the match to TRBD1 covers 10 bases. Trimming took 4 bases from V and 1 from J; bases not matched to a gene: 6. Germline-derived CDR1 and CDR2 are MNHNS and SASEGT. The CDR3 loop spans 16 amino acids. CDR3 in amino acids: CASSGPGQGPQETQYF. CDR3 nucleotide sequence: TGTGCCAGCAGTGGCCCGGGACAGGGGCCCCAAGAGACCCAGTACTTC.

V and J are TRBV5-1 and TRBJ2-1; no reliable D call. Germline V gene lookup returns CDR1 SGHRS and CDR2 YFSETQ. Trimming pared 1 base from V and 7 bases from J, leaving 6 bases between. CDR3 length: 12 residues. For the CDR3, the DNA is TGCGCCAGCAGCTTGTGGCCGAATGAGCAGTTCTTC. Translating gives CASSLWPNEQFF.

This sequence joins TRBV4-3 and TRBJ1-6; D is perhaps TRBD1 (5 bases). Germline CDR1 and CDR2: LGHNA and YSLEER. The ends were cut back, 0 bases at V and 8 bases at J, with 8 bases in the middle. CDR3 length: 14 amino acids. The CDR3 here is CASSQEGRDSPLHF. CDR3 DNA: TGCGCCAGCAGCCAAGAGGGCAGGGATTCACCCCTCCACTTT.

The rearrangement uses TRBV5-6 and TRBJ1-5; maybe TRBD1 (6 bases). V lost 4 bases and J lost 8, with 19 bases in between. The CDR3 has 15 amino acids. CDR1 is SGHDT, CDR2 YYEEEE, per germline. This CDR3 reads CASSPGFGRGKPQHF. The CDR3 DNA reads TGTGCCAGCAGCCCTGGATTCGGGAGGGGGAAGCCCCAGCATTTT. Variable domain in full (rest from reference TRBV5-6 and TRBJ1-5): DAGVTQSPTHLIKTRGQQVTLRCSPKSGHDTVSWYQQALGQGPQFIFQYYEEEERQRGNFPDRFSGHQFPNYSSELNVNALLLGDSALYLCASSPGFGRGKPQHFGDGTRLSIL.

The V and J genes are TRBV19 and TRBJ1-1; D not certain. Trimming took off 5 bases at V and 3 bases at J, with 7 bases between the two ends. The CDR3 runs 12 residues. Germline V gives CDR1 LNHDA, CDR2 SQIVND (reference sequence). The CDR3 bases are TGTGCCAGTAGTTCGCGTGACACTGAAGCTTTCTTT. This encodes CASSSRDTEAFF.

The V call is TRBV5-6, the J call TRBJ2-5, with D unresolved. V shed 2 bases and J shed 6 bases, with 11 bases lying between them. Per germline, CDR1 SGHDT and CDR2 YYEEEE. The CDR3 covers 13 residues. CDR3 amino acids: CASSLRGCKTQYF. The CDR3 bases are TGTGCCAGCAGCTTACGCGGTTGTAAGACCCAGTACTTC. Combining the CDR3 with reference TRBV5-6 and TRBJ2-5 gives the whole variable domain DAGVTQSPTHLIKTRGQQVTLRCSPKSGHDTVSWYQQALGQGPQFIFQYYEEEERQRGNFPDRFSGHQFPNYSSELNVNALLLGDSALYLCASSLRGCKTQYFGPGTRLLVL.

CDR3 DNA sequence: TGTGCCAGCAGTGCGTTAGGAGGGAAGTTGACTGAAGCTTTCTTT. Its protein product is CASSALGGKLTEAFF. This chain connects TRBV2 to TRBJ1-1; unclear D gene. Trimming removed 4 bases from V and 5 bases from J, with 17 bases in between. The CDR3 runs to 15 residues. Germline CDR1 is SNHLY and CDR2 is FYNNEI.

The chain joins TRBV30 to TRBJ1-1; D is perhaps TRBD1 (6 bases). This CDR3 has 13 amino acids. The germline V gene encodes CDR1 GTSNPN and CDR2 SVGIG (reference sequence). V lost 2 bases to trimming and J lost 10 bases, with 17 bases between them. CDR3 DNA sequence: TGTGCCTGGAGTAGGGCCCCCACAGGGCTAGCTTTCTTT. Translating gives CAWSRAPTGLAFF.

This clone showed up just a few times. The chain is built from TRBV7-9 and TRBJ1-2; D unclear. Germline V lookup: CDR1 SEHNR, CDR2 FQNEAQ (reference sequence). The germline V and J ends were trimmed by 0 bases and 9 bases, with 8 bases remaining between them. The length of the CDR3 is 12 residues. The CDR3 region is CASSLALASYTF. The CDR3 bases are TGTGCCAGCAGCTTAGCTCTCGCGAGCTACACCTTC.

Here the CDR3 DNA reads TGTGCCAGCAGACATACGACAGGGTCGAATGAGCAGTTCTTC. This gives the protein CASRHTTGSNEQFF. This sequence joins TRBV28 and TRBJ2-1, with TRBD1 matching 7 bases. The CDR3 is 14 amino acids. The germline V gene has CDR1 MDHEN and CDR2 SYDVKM. Trimming cost V 6 bases and J 7 bases; bases outside gene matches: 9.

CDR3: CASEPYRGYNEQFF. The CDR3 nucleotides are TGTGCCAGCGAGCCCTACAGGGGCTACAATGAGCAGTTCTTC. This chain connects TRBV2 to TRBJ2-1; 7 nucleotides align to TRBD1. V shed 8 bases and J 3 bases; nucleotides not matched to a gene: 7. The germline CDR1 and CDR2 sequences are SNHLY and FYNNEI. The CDR3 length is 14 residues.

CDR3 coding DNA: TGCGCCAGCAGCCAAGTTAGTAGCAATCAGCCCCAGCATTTT. It is translated as CASSQVSSNQPQHF. The J gene is TRBJ1-5, the V gene TRBV4-3; D ambiguous. Trimming took 1 base from V and 0 from J, leaving 4 bases between them. The CDR3 has 14 amino acids. Germline lookup yields CDR1 LGHNA and CDR2 YSLEER.

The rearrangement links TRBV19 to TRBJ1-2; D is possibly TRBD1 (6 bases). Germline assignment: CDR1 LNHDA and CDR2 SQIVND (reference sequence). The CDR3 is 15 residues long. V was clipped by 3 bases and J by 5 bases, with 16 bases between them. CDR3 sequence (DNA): TGTGCCAGTAGTATCCAACGGGCAGGGGCATATGGCTACACCTTC. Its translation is CASSIQRAGAYGYTF. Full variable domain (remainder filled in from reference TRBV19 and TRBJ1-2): DGGITQSPKYLFRKEGQNVTLSCEQNLNHDAMYWYRQDPGQGLRLIYYSQIVNDFQKGDIAEGYSVSREKKESFPLTVTSAQKNPTAFYLCASSIQRAGAYGYTFGSGTRLTVV.